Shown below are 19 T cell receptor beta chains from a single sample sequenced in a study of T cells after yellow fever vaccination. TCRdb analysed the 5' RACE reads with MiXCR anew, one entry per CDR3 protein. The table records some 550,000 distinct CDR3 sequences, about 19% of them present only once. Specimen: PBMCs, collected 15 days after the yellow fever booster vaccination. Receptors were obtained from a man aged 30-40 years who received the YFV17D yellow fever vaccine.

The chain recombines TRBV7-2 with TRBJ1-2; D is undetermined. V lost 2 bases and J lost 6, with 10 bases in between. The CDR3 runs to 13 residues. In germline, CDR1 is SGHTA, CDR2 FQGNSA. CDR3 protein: CASSLTRADGYTF. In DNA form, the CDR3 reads TGTGCCAGCAGCTTAACACGAGCGGATGGCTACACCTTC.

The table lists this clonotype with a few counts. CDR3 nucleotides: TGCAGTGCTAGCCTTCTCGGGTCCCACCACGAGCAGTACTTC. Translating it yields CSASLLGSHHEQYF. The chain carries TRBV20-1 and TRBJ2-7; D is ambiguous. The CDR3 covers 14 residues. V was clipped by 3 bases and J by 5 bases, with 17 bases between them. Germline assignment: CDR1 DFQATT and CDR2 SNEGSKA (reference sequence).

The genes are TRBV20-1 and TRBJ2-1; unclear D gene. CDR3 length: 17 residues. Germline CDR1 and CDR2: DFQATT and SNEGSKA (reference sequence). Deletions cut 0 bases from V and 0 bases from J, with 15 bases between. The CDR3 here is CSARDQGSTSSYNEQFF. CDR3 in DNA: TGCAGTGCTAGAGATCAAGGGTCGACGAGCTCCTACAATGAGCAGTTCTTC.

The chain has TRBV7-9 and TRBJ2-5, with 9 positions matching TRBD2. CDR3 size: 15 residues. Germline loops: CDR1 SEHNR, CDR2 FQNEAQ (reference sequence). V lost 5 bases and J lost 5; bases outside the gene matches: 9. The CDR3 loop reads CASSPGLAAGETQYF. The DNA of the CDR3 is TGTGCCAGCAGCCCGGGACTAGCAGCTGGGGAGACCCAGTACTTC.

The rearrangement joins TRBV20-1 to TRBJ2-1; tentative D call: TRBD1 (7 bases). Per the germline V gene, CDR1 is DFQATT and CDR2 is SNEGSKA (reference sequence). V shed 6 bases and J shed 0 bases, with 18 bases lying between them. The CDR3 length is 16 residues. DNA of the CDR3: TGCAGTGCCCCCCCCAGGCGGGACAGCTCCTACAATGAGCAGTTCTTC. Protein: CSAPPRRDSSYNEQFF.

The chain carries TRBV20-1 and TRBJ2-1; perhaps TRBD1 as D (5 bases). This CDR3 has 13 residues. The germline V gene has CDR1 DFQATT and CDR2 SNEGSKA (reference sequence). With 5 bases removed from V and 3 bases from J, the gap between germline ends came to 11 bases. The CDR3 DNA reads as TGCAGTGCTGGGGCCGGCAACTACAATGAGCAGTTCTTC. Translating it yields CSAGAGNYNEQFF.

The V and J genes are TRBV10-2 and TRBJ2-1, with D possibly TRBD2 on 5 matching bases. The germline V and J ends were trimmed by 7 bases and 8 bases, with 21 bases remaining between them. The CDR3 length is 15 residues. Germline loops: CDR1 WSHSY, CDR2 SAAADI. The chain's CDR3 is CASTEGTSLPDEQFF. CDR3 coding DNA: TGCGCCAGCACCGAGGGAACTAGTTTACCGGATGAGCAGTTCTTC.

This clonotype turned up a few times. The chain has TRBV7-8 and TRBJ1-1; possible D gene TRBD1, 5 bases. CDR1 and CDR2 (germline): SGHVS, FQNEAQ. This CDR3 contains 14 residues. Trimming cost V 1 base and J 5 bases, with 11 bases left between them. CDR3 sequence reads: CASSLGITGTEAFF. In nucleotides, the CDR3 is TGTGCCAGCAGCTTAGGGATCACAGGTACTGAAGCTTTCTTT. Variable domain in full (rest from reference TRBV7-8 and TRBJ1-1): GAGVSQSPRYKVAKRGQDVALRCDPISGHVSLFWYQQALGQGPEFLTYFQNEAQLDKSGLPSDRFFAERPEGSVSTLKIQRTQQEDSAVYLCASSLGITGTEAFFGQGTRLTVV.

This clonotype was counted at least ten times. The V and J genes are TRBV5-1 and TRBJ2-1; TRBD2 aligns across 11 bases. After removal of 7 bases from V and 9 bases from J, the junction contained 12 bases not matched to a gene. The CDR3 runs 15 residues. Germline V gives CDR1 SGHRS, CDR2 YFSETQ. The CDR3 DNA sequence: TGCGCCAGCCGGCTAGAACTAGCGGGAGTCGGTGAGCAGTTCTTC. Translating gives CASRLELAGVGEQFF.

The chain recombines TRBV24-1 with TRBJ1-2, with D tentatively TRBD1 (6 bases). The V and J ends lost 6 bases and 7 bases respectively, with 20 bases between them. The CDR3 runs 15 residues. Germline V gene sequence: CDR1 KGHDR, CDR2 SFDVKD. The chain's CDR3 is CATSSPGQDFFGYTF. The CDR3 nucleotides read TGTGCCACCAGTAGCCCGGGACAAGACTTTTTTGGCTACACCTTC.

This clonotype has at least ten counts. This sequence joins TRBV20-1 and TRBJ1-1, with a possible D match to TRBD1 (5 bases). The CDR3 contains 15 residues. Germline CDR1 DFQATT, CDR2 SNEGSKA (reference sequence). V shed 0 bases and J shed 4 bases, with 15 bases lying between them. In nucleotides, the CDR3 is TGCAGTGCTAGAGATCTCCTTCGGGGGGGCACTGAAGCTTTCTTT. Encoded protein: CSARDLLRGGTEAFF.

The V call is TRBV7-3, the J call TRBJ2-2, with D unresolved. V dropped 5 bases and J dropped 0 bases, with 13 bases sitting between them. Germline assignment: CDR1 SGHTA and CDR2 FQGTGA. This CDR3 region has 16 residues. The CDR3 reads CASSPGRAANTGELFF. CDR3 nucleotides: TGTGCCAGCAGCCCAGGTCGGGCGGCGAACACCGGGGAGCTGTTTTTT.

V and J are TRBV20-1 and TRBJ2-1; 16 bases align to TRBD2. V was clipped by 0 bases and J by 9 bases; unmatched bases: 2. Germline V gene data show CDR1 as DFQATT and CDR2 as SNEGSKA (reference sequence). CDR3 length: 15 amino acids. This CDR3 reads CSAREGTSGRVEQFF. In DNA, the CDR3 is TGCAGTGCTAGAGAGGGGACTAGCGGGAGGGTTGAGCAGTTCTTC.

DNA for the CDR3: TGCAGTGTCAAACAGGGGGAGAGCCCCTACAATGAGCAGTTCTTC. Residues: CSVKQGESPYNEQFF. The rearrangement uses TRBV20-1 and TRBJ2-1, with 8 bases that match TRBD1. Looked up from germline, CDR1 is DFQATT and CDR2 is SNEGSKA (reference sequence). V lost 7 bases and J lost 2; bases outside the gene matches: 10. CDR3 length: 15 amino acids.

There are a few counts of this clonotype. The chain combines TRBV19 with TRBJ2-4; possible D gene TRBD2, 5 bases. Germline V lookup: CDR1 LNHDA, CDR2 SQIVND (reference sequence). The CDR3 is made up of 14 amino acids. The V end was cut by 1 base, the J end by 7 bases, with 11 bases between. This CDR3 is CASSIGGTGNIQYF. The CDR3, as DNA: TGTGCCAGTAGTATAGGGGGAACGGGGAACATTCAGTACTTC.

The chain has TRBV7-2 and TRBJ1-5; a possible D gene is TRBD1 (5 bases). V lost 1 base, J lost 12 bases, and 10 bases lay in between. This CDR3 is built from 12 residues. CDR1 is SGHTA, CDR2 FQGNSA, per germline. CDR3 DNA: TGTGCCAGCAGCTTAGGGGGGGGAGTCCAGCATTTT. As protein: CASSLGGGVQHF.

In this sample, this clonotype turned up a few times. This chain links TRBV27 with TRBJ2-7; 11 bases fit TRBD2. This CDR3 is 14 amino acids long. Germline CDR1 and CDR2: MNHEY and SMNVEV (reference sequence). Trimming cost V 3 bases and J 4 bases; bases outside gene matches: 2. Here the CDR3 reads CASSLTSGKYEQYF. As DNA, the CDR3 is TGTGCCAGCAGTTTGACTAGCGGGAAGTACGAGCAGTACTTC.

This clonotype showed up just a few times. CDR3 DNA: TGCAGCGTCCAACTCCCGACAGACTATGGCTACACCTTC. Translated: CSVQLPTDYGYTF. The chain employs TRBV29-1 and TRBJ1-2; TRBD1 might be the D (5 bases). Germline-derived CDR1 and CDR2 are SQVTM and ANQGSEA. This CDR3 has 13 residues. The V gene lost 6 bases and the J gene lost 3 bases, with 14 bases spanning the gap.

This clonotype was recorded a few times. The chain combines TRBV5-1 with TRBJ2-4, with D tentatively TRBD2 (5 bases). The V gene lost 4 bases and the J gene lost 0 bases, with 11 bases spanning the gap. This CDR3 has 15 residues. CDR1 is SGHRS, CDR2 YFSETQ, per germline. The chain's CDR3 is CASSPGRVAKNIQYF. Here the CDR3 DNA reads TGCGCCAGCAGCCCGGGGAGAGTAGCCAAAAACATTCAGTACTTC.